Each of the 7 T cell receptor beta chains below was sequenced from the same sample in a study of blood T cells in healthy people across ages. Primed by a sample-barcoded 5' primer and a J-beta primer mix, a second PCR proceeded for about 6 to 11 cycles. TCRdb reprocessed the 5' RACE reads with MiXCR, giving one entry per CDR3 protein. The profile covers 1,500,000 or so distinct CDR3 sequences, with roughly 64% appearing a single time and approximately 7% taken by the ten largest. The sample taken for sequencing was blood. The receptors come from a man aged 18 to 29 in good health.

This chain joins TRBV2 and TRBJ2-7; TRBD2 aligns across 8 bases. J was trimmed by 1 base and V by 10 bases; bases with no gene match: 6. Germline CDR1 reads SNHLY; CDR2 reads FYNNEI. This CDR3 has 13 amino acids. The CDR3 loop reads CAIAGGPSYEQYF. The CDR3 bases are TGTGCCATCGCGGGGGGACCATCCTACGAGCAGTACTTC.

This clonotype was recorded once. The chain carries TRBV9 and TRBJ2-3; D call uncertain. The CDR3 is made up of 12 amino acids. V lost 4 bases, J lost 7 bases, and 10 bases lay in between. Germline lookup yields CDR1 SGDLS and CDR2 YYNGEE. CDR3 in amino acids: CASSPTTNTQYF. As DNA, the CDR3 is TGTGCCAGCAGCCCAACAACTAATACGCAGTATTTT.

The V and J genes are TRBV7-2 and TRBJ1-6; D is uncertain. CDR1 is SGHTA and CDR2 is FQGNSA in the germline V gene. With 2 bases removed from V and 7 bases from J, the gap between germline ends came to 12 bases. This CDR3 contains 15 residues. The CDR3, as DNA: TGTGCCAGCAGCTTAATTGACGGATTCAATTCACCCCTCCACTTT. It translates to CASSLIDGFNSPLHF.

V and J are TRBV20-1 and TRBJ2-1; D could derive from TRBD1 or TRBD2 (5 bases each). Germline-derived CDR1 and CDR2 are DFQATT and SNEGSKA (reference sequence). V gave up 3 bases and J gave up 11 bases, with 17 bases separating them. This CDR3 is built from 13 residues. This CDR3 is CSASGAIGNKQFF. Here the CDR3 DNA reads TGCAGTGCTAGCGGGGCTATTGGGAATAAGCAGTTCTTC.

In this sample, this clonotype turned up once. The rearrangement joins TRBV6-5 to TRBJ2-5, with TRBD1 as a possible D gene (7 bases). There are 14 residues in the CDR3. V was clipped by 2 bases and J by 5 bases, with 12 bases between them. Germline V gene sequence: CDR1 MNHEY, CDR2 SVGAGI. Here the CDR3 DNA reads TGTGCCAGCAGTTACGGAGGGGGCAGGGAGACCCAGTACTTC. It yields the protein CASSYGGGRETQYF.

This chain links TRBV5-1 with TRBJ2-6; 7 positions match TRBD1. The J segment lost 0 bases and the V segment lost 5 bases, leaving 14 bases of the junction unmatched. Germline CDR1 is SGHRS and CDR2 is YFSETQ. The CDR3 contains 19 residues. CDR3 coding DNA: TGCGCCAGCAGAGTGATCCGGGACAGTGATAGCTCTGGGGCCAACGTCCTGACTTTC. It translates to CASRVIRDSDSSGANVLTF. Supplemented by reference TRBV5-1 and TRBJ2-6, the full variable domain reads KAGVTQTPRYLIKTRGQQVTLSCSPISGHRSVSWYQQTPGQGLQFLFEYFSETQRNKGNFPGRFSGRQFSNSRSEMNVSTLELGDSALYLCASRVIRDSDSSGANVLTFGAGSRLTVL.

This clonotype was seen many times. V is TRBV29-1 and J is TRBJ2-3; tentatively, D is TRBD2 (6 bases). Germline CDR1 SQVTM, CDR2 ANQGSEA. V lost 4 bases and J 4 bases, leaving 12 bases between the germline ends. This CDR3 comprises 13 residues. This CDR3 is CSVVFPGADTQYF. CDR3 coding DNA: TGCAGCGTTGTTTTCCCGGGGGCAGATACGCAGTATTTT.